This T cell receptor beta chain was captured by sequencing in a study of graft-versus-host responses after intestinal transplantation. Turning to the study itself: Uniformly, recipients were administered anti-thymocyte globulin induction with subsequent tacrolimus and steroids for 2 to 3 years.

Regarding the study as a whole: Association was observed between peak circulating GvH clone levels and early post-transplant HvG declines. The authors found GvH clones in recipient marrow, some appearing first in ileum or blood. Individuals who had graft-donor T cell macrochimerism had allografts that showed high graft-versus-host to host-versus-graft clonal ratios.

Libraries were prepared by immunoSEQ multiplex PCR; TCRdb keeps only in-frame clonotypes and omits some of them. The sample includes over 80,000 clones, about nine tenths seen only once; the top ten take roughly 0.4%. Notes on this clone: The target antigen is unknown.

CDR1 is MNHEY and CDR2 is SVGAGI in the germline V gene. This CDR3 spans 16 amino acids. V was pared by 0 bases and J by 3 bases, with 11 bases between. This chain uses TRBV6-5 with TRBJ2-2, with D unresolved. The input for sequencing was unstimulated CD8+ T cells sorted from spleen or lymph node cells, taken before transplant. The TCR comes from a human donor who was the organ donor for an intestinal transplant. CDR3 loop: CASSYSGRSYTGELFF. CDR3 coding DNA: TGTGCCAGCAGTTACTCGGGCAGGTCTTACACCGGGGAGCTGTTTTTT.